This T cell receptor beta chain was sequenced in a study of CD8+CD57+ T cells in acquired aplastic anemia. Profiles of TCR beta VDJ and CDR3 were generated from a genomic DNA template. TCRdb re-called the reads with MiXCR, one entry per CDR3 protein. The repertoire has under 250,000 distinct CDR3 sequences, approximately 35% of them found once; the top ten carry more than 0.95%. With 4 bases removed from V and 2 bases from J, the gap between germline ends came to 3 bases. The germline V gene encodes CDR1 SQVTM and CDR2 ANQGSEA. The length of the CDR3 is 11 residues. This clonotype was counted a few times. A much larger clone sits a single nucleotide away, making a read error possible.

The rearrangement uses TRBV29-1 and TRBJ1-3; no firm D call. The clonotype originates from a human donor in good health, serving as a control. The sample was sorted CD4+, CD8+, or CD8+CD57+ T cells (not recorded which) from PBMCs. CDR3: CSVGAGNTIYF. The CDR3 bases are TGCAGCGTTGGCGCTGGAAACACCATATATTTT. Using reference TRBV29-1 and TRBJ1-3 for the parts outside the CDR3, the full variable domain is SAVISQKPSRDICQRGTSLTIQCQVDSQVTMMFWYRQQPGQSLTLIATANQGSEATYESGFVIDKFPISRPNLTFSTLTVSNMSPEDSSIYLCSVGAGNTIYFGEGSWLTVV.